These 23 T cell receptor beta chains came from one sample sequenced in a study of blood T cell repertoires in COVID-19. Some clones are missing from TCRdb's copy, which holds only in-frame ones; the method was immunoSEQ multiplex PCR. The sample gives 200,000 to 250,000 clones, around nine tenths of which show up once; approximately 2.6% is in the top ten. Material: peripheral blood. These receptors came from a woman aged 55-69 years with acute or convalescent COVID-19.

The chain is built from TRBV10-1 and TRBJ2-5, with TRBD2 matching 9 bases. CDR1 WNHNN and CDR2 SYGVQD come from the germline V gene (reference sequence). The CDR3 runs to 15 residues. V dropped 11 bases and J dropped 2; count of bases not matched to a gene: 12. CDR3 bases: TGCGCCTCGTCTCCCAGCGGGGGGAGGCAAGAGACCCAGTACTTC. The encoded protein is CASSPSGGRQETQYF.

This clone was seen once. This chain links TRBV29-1 with TRBJ2-7, with a weak D call TRBD1 (6 bases). CDR1 is SQVTM and CDR2 is ANQGSEA in the germline V gene. The V gene lost 7 bases and the J gene lost 2 bases, with 12 bases spanning the gap. This CDR3 contains 12 residues. CDR3 in amino acids: CSAWTAAYEQYF. CDR3 DNA sequence: TGCAGCGCCTGGACAGCTGCCTACGAGCAGTACTTC.

The DNA for the CDR3 is TGTGCCAGCAGCTCCCTGGGACAGGGGGGCACTGAAGCTTTCTTT. Its translation is CASSSLGQGGTEAFF. V is TRBV11-2 and J is TRBJ1-1; 11 bases line up with TRBD1. The CDR3 is 15 amino acids. Germline CDR1 reads SGHAT; CDR2 reads FQNNGV. The V gene end was trimmed by 4 bases and the J gene end by 4 bases; junction bases not matched to a gene: 5.

The rearrangement joins TRBV9 to TRBJ2-2; no clear D. This CDR3 has 18 residues. Germline CDR1 reads SGDLS; CDR2 reads YYNGEE. The V end lost 4 bases, the J end lost 3 bases, and 22 bases lay between the germline ends. The CDR3 DNA follows: TGTGCCAGCAGCACCCTGGATCACGGTCAGGATGACACCGGGGAGCTGTTTTTT. Protein sequence: CASSTLDHGQDDTGELFF.

The rearrangement uses TRBV7-2 and TRBJ2-2; D might be TRBD1 (5 bases). This CDR3 is built from 17 residues. Germline V lookup: CDR1 SGHTA, CDR2 FQGNSA. The V end was cut by 2 bases, the J end by 4 bases, with 17 bases between. The CDR3 nucleotides read TGTGCCAGCAGCTTATCGGTACTCCAGGGAAGCACCGGGGAGCTGTTTTTT. The encoded protein is CASSLSVLQGSTGELFF.

In its sample, this clone was seen a few times. The chain employs TRBV6-5 and TRBJ1-6; D possibly corresponds to TRBD1 (5 bases). The CDR3 runs to 15 residues. CDR1 MNHEY and CDR2 SVGAGI come from the germline V gene. Trimming cost V 7 bases and J 1 base, with 11 bases left between them. The CDR3 DNA follows: TGTGCCAGCACTGGGGGGTTATCCTATAATTCACCCCTCCACTTT. Its translation: CASTGGLSYNSPLHF.

This clone was detected only once. The rearrangement joins TRBV19 to TRBJ1-1; tentative D call: TRBD1 (6 bases). The germline gives CDR1 LNHDA, CDR2 SQIVND (reference sequence). V lost 7 bases, J lost 2 bases, and 11 bases lay in between. The CDR3 is made up of 13 amino acids. In DNA form, the CDR3 reads TGTGCCAGTAAGCACAGGGCTAACACTGAAGCTTTCTTT. This codes for CASKHRANTEAFF.

The sample holds one count of this clone. The gene calls are TRBV4-3 and TRBJ1-2, with a possible D match to TRBD1 (5 bases). This CDR3 contains 16 residues. V dropped 0 bases and J dropped 2 bases, with 13 bases sitting between them. The germline V gene has CDR1 LGHNA and CDR2 YSLEER. The CDR3 sequence is CASSQETSGGNYGYTF. The CDR3 nucleotides are TGCGCCAGCAGCCAAGAGACCAGTGGGGGGAACTATGGCTACACCTTC.

This clone has just a few counts. V and J are TRBV27 and TRBJ2-1; D is uncertain. Trimming shortened V by 5 bases and J by 9 bases, and 23 bases separated the two germline ends. The CDR3 is made up of 16 amino acids. The V gene's germline CDR1 is MNHEY and CDR2 SMNVEV (reference sequence). CDR3 amino acids: CASSPRVSLLSSEQFF. DNA for the CDR3: TGTGCCAGCAGTCCTCGGGTTTCGTTATTATCCAGTGAGCAGTTCTTC.

This clone was detected a few times. The rearrangement joins TRBV5-1 to TRBJ2-3, with TRBD2 matching over 9 bases. Trimming at V came to 6 bases and at J to 4 bases, leaving 6 bases not matched to a gene. CDR1 SGHRS and CDR2 YFSETQ come from the germline V gene. CDR3 length: 14 residues. The CDR3 DNA follows: TGCGCCAGCAATAGAGCGGGGGGCTCAGATACGCAGTATTTT. It codes for CASNRAGGSDTQYF.

The genes are TRBV6-5 and TRBJ1-1; 10 bases match TRBD1. J lost 5 bases, V lost 2 bases, and 5 bases had no gene match. The CDR3 length is 15 residues. CDR1 is MNHEY and CDR2 is SVGAGI in the germline V gene. The CDR3 nucleotides are TGTGCCAGCAGTTACAGAGACAGGGGGCGTACTGAAGCTTTCTTT. This encodes CASSYRDRGRTEAFF.

The rearrangement uses TRBV29-1 and TRBJ2-5; a possible D gene is TRBD2 (5 bases). V lost 5 bases and J lost 1, with 11 bases in between. Germline lookup yields CDR1 SQVTM and CDR2 ANQGSEA. The CDR3 is 13 amino acids. DNA of the CDR3: TGCAGCGTTCGGGAATGGCCCCAAGAGACCCAGTACTTC. Amino acid sequence: CSVREWPQETQYF.

The chain is built from TRBV7-2 and TRBJ2-4, with 10 nucleotides matching TRBD1. After removal of 5 bases from V and 8 bases from J, the junction contained 6 bases not matched to a gene. Germline CDR1 SGHTA, CDR2 FQGNSA. The CDR3 runs 14 residues. The CDR3 coding sequence is TGTGCCAGCAGCGTGACAGGGGGCGTAGACATTCAGTACTTC. Amino acids: CASSVTGGVDIQYF.

To note about this clone: This CDR3 is also generated by other DNA sequences in the sample. This chain joins TRBV30 and TRBJ1-2; D call uncertain. Deletions cut 4 bases from V and 2 bases from J, with 5 bases between. The CDR3 runs to 11 residues. Germline CDR1 reads GTSNPN; CDR2 reads SVGIG (reference sequence). The CDR3 nucleotides read TGTGCCTGGACAGCGAACTATGGCTACACCTTC. Translating gives CAWTANYGYTF.

In nucleotides, the CDR3 is TGTGCCAGCAGCAGGGGGGCGGGGGAGCAGTACTTC. This gives the protein CASSRGAGEQYF. The gene calls are TRBV6-5 and TRBJ2-7; TRBD1 might be the D (7 bases). From germline, CDR1 is MNHEY and CDR2 SVGAGI. Trimming removed 6 bases at V and 7 bases at J, with 13 bases between. The CDR3 spans 12 residues.

This clone occurred once. The V gene is TRBV5-1, the J gene TRBJ2-5; 10 nucleotides match TRBD1. V gave up 3 bases and J gave up 4 bases; unmatched junction bases: 3. CDR1 and CDR2 from the germline V gene are SGHRS and YFSETQ. The CDR3 totals 14 residues. The CDR3 loop reads CASSSGTGVETQYF. DNA of the CDR3: TGCGCCAGCAGCTCTGGGACAGGGGTAGAGACCCAGTACTTC. Using reference TRBV5-1 and TRBJ2-5 for the parts outside the CDR3, the full variable domain is KAGVTQTPRYLIKTRGQQVTLSCSPISGHRSVSWYQQTPGQGLQFLFEYFSETQRNKGNFPGRFSGRQFSNSRSEMNVSTLELGDSALYLCASSSGTGVETQYFGPGTRLLVL.

The rearrangement links TRBV28 to TRBJ1-2, with D tentatively TRBD1 (5 bases). This CDR3 is 15 amino acids long. Trimming shortened V by 2 bases and J by 8 bases, and 18 bases separated the two germline ends. Germline V gene sequence: CDR1 MDHEN, CDR2 SYDVKM. CDR3 bases: TGTGCCAGCAGTTTAATCAGGGAGGGGAAAAGAGGCTACACCTTC. Protein product: CASSLIREGKRGYTF.

The chain has TRBV21-1 and TRBJ1-5; the table calls TRBD1, which could not be checked here. TRBV21-1 is recorded as a pseudogene. This CDR3 is built from 18 residues. Here the CDR3 reads CASSKPLGGQGNNQPQHF. CDR3 nucleotide sequence: TGTGCCAGCAGCAAACCACTCGGCGGACAGGGAAACAATCAGCCCCAGCATTTT.

The J gene is TRBJ2-7, the V gene TRBV5-1; TRBD2 matches 11 bases. Germline-derived CDR1 and CDR2 are SGHRS and YFSETQ. Trimming removed 4 bases from V and 0 bases from J; junction bases left unmatched: 6. This CDR3 is 16 amino acids long. The CDR3 DNA is TGCGCCAGCAGCCCCAACCTAGCGGGAGGCTCCTACGAGCAGTACTTC. It encodes CASSPNLAGGSYEQYF.

This chain uses TRBV4-2 with TRBJ2-3, with 8 bases aligning to TRBD1. With 4 bases clipped from V and 0 bases from J, the junction kept 6 bases outside the gene matches. The CDR3 runs 16 residues. From germline, CDR1 is LGHNA and CDR2 YNFKEQ. CDR3 DNA sequence: TGTGCCAGCAGCCGCGGGACAGGAGCTAGCACAGATACGCAGTATTTT. It encodes CASSRGTGASTDTQYF.

V and J are TRBV6-5 and TRBJ1-1; D is ambiguous. V lost 6 bases to trimming and J lost 7 bases, with 15 bases between them. The germline CDR1 and CDR2 sequences are MNHEY and SVGAGI. The CDR3 covers 13 residues. The CDR3 loop reads CASSNGVKVEAFF. CDR3 coding DNA: TGTGCCAGCAGCAACGGAGTGAAGGTTGAAGCTTTCTTT.

The V and J genes are TRBV5-1 and TRBJ2-6, with TRBD1 as a possible D gene (5 bases). V dropped 6 bases and J dropped 4 bases, with 11 bases sitting between them. The CDR3 totals 14 residues. Germline CDR1 SGHRS, CDR2 YFSETQ. CDR3 sequence reads: CASTVGPGANVLTF. CDR3 nucleotides: TGCGCCAGCACGGTGGGGCCCGGGGCCAACGTCCTGACTTTC.

This chain uses TRBV27 with TRBJ1-2, with TRBD1 matching 8 bases. The V gene end was trimmed by 5 bases and the J gene end by 1 base; junction bases not matched to a gene: 12. From germline, CDR1 is MNHEY and CDR2 SMNVEV (reference sequence). The CDR3 contains 17 residues. This CDR3 is CASSPAPTGAINYGYTF. The CDR3, as DNA: TGTGCCAGCAGTCCCGCACCGACAGGGGCAATTAACTATGGCTACACCTTC.